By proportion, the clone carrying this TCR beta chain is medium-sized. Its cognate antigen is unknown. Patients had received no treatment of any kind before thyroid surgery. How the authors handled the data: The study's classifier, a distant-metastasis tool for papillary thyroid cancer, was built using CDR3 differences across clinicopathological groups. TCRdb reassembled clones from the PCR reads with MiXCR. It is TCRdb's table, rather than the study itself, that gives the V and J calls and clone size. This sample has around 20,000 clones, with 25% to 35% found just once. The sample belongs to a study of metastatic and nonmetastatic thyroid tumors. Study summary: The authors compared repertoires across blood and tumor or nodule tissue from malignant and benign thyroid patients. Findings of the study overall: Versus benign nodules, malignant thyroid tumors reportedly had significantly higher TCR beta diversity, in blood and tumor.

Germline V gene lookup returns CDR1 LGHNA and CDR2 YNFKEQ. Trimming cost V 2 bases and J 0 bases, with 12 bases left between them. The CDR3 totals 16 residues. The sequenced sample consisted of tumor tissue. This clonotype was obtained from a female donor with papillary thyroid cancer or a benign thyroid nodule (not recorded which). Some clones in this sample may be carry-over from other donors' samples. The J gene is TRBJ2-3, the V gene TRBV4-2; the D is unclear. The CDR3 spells CASSQNPSASTDTQYF. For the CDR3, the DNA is TGTGCCAGCAGCCAAAACCCCTCGGCCAGCACAGATACGCAGTATTTT.